This T cell receptor beta chain was profiled in a study of T cells after yellow fever vaccination. General study points: The CD4 and CD8 compartments had a small share of their clonotypes in common. Clones from primary vaccination mostly reappeared after the booster (around 96% CD4, around 90% CD8).

Generation of TCR cDNA used 5'RACE template switching (which added a universal primer site and UMIs). TCRdb recomputed calls from the 5' RACE reads with MiXCR, one row per CDR3 protein. The data contain roughly 160,000 distinct CDR3 sequences, around 8.5% of them singletons. This clonotype came up a few times. Its antigen is still unknown. CDR1 is MNHEY and CDR2 is SMNVEV in the germline V gene (reference sequence). After removal of 5 bases from V and 0 bases from J, the junction contained 3 bases not matched to a gene. CDR3 length: 14 residues. This chain joins TRBV27 and TRBJ2-7; 8 bases align to TRBD2. Sequenced here: CD8+ T cells sorted from PBMCs, sampled 45 days after the yellow fever booster vaccination. The sequence derives from a man aged 18 to 35 who received the YFV17D yellow fever vaccine. CDR3 in amino acids: CASSAAGVSYEQYF. The CDR3, as DNA: TGTGCCAGCAGTGCAGCGGGGGTCTCCTACGAGCAGTACTTC.